These 13 T cell receptor beta chains originate from one sample sequenced in a study of T cell responses to AZD1222 COVID-19 vaccine (dated by TCRdb to the early 2020s). Sample time point, as interpreted from the label and publication: about 28 days (+/-7) after the second vaccine dose. The library was prepared using the immunoSEQ multiplex PCR assay. The table was pulled from immuneACCESS by TCRdb, which kept in-frame rearrangements only. Such tables lose some clones; where checked, under half of the loss comes from unresolved V genes, and the rest has no known cause. The sample data list approximately 150,000 clones, and roughly 88% of these were observed just once. Of the sample, less than 2% falls within the top ten clones. The specimen comprised peripheral blood, sampled 28 days after the second AZD1222 dose. The receptor set was obtained from an adult who received the AZD1222 COVID-19 vaccine.

The rearrangement links TRBV7-9 to TRBJ2-7; D gene unclear. CDR1 and CDR2 (germline): SEHNR, FQNEAQ (reference sequence). V was clipped by 6 bases and J by 0 bases, with 12 bases between them. The CDR3 runs to 14 residues. DNA of the CDR3: TGTGCCAGCAGTTCTACTACAGTCTCCTACGAGCAGTACTTC. This codes for CASSSTTVSYEQYF.

DNA of the CDR3: TGTGCCAGCAGCCCGGACAGGACGCGTGGGGATACGCAGTATTTT. This sequence encodes CASSPDRTRGDTQYF. V gene TRBV3-1 (or the pseudogene TRBV3-2) combines with J gene TRBJ2-3, with TRBD1 matching over 7 bases. J lost 6 bases, V lost 4 bases, and 10 bases had no gene match. CDR3 length: 15 residues. Germline-derived CDR1 and CDR2 are LGHDT and YNNKEL (reference sequence).

The V call is TRBV5-1, the J call TRBJ2-6; 9 nucleotides agree with TRBD1. V lost 3 bases, J lost 2 bases, and 6 bases stayed unmatched. This CDR3 has 17 residues. Germline V gives CDR1 SGHRS, CDR2 YFSETQ. The CDR3 region is CASSWGQGNPGANVLTF. The DNA of the CDR3 is TGCGCCAGCAGCTGGGGACAGGGCAATCCTGGGGCCAACGTCCTGACTTTC.

A single count supports this clone. This rearrangement joins TRBV5-1 to TRBJ2-1, with TRBD2 identical over 7 bases. V gave up 5 bases and J gave up 4 bases; unmatched junction bases: 6. Germline V CDR1 and CDR2: SGHRS, YFSETQ. The CDR3 runs 14 residues. The CDR3 coding sequence is TGCGCCAGCAGAATAGCGGGCCGATACAATGAGCAGTTCTTC. Protein: CASRIAGRYNEQFF.

This clone was seen only a few times. V gene TRBV2 combines with J gene TRBJ2-1, with 9 bases that match TRBD2. Germline trimming cut 6 bases from V and 14 bases from J; bases unmatched to any gene: 8. CDR3 length: 12 residues. Germline V gives CDR1 SNHLY, CDR2 FYNNEI. CDR3 in amino acids: CASRIAGVGEFF. In DNA, the CDR3 is TGTGCCAGCAGGATAGCGGGAGTGGGCGAGTTCTTC.

The V and J genes are TRBV6-1 and TRBJ1-2; D is unclear. CDR3 size: 14 residues. Germline V gene sequence: CDR1 MNHNS, CDR2 SASEGT. V was trimmed by 3 bases and J by 0 bases, leaving 8 bases between them. CDR3: CASSEKVSNYGYTF. The CDR3 coding sequence is TGTGCCAGCAGTGAGAAGGTGTCTAACTATGGCTACACCTTC.

The rearrangement uses TRBV9 and TRBJ1-4, with D possibly matching TRBD1 (5 bases). Germline V gives CDR1 SGDLS, CDR2 YYNGEE. V was cut by 4 bases and J by 7 bases, with 14 bases left in between. This CDR3 has 14 residues. Here the CDR3 DNA reads TGTGCCAGCAGCATTGTCCCGGGGGGTGAAAAACTGTTTTTT. Amino acids: CASSIVPGGEKLFF.

The rearrangement joins TRBV7-6 to TRBJ2-6; a weak D match, TRBD2 (5 bases). CDR1 and CDR2 from the germline V gene are SGHVS and FNYEAQ. V was clipped by 5 bases and J by 0 bases, with 14 bases between them. This CDR3 has 17 residues. The CDR3 DNA follows: TGTGCCAGCAGCCCGGACTCGCGTCGCTCTGGGGCCAACGTCCTGACTTTC. Encoded protein: CASSPDSRRSGANVLTF. Filled out from reference TRBV7-6 and TRBJ2-6, the complete variable domain reads GAGVSQSPRYKVTKRGQDVALRCDPISGHVSLYWYRQALGQGPEFLTYFNYEAQQDKSGLPNDRFSAERPEGSISTLTIQRTEQRDSAMYRCASSPDSRRSGANVLTFGAGSRLTVL.

This clone has more than one count but fewer than ten. This chain links TRBV30 with TRBJ1-1, with D possibly matching TRBD1 (5 bases). Germline V CDR1 and CDR2: GTSNPN, SVGIG (reference sequence). Trimming left V 3 bases short and J 4 bases short, with 18 bases between. The CDR3 extends over 15 amino acids. The CDR3 loop reads CAWRTGSIRGTEAFF. The DNA for the CDR3 is TGTGCCTGGAGGACCGGTTCCATAAGGGGCACTGAAGCTTTCTTT.

This CDR3 is CASSSLEGGGFGYTF. CDR3 nucleotides: TGTGCCAGCAGCTCCCTCGAGGGGGGGGGCTTTGGCTACACCTTC. V gene TRBV7-8 combines with J gene TRBJ1-2; D is possibly TRBD1 (6 bases). This CDR3 region has 15 residues. V was shortened by 4 bases and J by 7 bases, with 19 bases between the two germline ends. Germline V gene data show CDR1 as SGHVS and CDR2 as FQNEAQ.

V and J are TRBV3-1 (or the pseudogene TRBV3-2) and TRBJ2-7; D is unclear. The CDR3 is made up of 12 amino acids. Looked up from germline, CDR1 is LGHDT and CDR2 is YNNKEL (reference sequence). V was trimmed by 5 bases and J by 3 bases, leaving 8 bases between them. The CDR3 spells CASSYTHYEQYF. The CDR3 nucleotides are TGTGCCAGCAGCTATACTCACTACGAGCAGTACTTC.

The gene calls are TRBV2 and TRBJ1-2; 8 nucleotides agree with TRBD1. Trimming cost V 9 bases and J 8 bases; bases outside gene matches: 11. This CDR3 is built from 13 residues. Germline-derived CDR1 and CDR2 are SNHLY and FYNNEI. The CDR3 nucleotides read TGTGCCAGTATCCAGGACAGGGATTTGGGCTACACCTTC. Encoded protein: CASIQDRDLGYTF.

This chain connects TRBV5-6 to TRBJ2-5; either TRBD1 or TRBD2 may fit D (5 bases each). The V and J ends lost 4 bases and 2 bases respectively, with 9 bases between them. This CDR3 comprises 13 residues. CDR1 and CDR2 (germline): SGHDT, YYEEEE. Here the CDR3 reads CASSRGPQETQYF. CDR3 DNA sequence: TGTGCCAGCAGCAGGGGACCACAAGAGACCCAGTACTTC.